Listed here are 5 T cell receptor beta chains from one sample, sequenced in a study of T cell repertoires in cytomegalovirus infection. TCRdb independently ran MiXCR on the reads; one entry per CDR3 protein. The sample records approximately 1,000,000 distinct CDR3 sequences, approximately 33% being singletons. Antigens for these TCRs are unknown. Specimen: cultured CD8+ T cells from PBMCs, collected from culture after CMV antigen stimulation. These TCRs come from a human donor in good health (CMV status not recorded). Some clones in this sample may be carry-over from other donors' samples.

This clonotype was counted only a few times. The chain has TRBV4-1 and TRBJ2-1; 11 nucleotides align to TRBD1. This CDR3 spans 15 amino acids. The J segment lost 8 bases and the V segment lost 5 bases, leaving 8 bases of the junction unmatched. Germline loops: CDR1 MGHRA, CDR2 YSYEKL. CDR3 in amino acids: CASSDRDRGLDEQFF. CDR3 nucleotide sequence: TGCGCCAGCAGCGATCGGGACAGGGGGTTGGATGAGCAGTTCTTC.

This chain joins TRBV20-1 and TRBJ2-7; TRBD2 is a possible D gene (6 bases). Germline CDR1 DFQATT, CDR2 SNEGSKA (reference sequence). Trimming stripped 1 base from V and 1 base from J, with 11 bases between. The CDR3 covers 14 residues. CDR3 nucleotide sequence: TGCAGTGCTAGAGGGGCCCTAGCGTCCTACGAGCAGTACGTC. Amino acids: CSARGALASYEQYV.

This clonotype was picked up a small number of times. V gene TRBV5-1 combines with J gene TRBJ1-1; D may be TRBD1 (5 bases). V lost 4 bases to trimming and J lost 4 bases, with 17 bases between them. CDR3 size: 15 residues. The germline V gene has CDR1 SGHRS and CDR2 YFSETQ. CDR3 amino acids: CASSLDLPGGTEAFF. Written as DNA, the CDR3 is TGCGCCAGCAGCCTGGACTTGCCTGGGGGCACTGAAGCTTTCTTT.

This clonotype has just a few counts. This chain links TRBV19 with TRBJ1-5; 7 bases line up with TRBD1. The CDR3 has 16 amino acids. Germline values: CDR1 LNHDA, CDR2 SQIVND (reference sequence). V shed 3 bases and J 5 bases; nucleotides not matched to a gene: 10. DNA of the CDR3: TGTGCCAGTAGTATGACAGGGAATAATGCGGATCAGCCCCAGCATTTT. Amino acid sequence: CASSMTGNNADQPQHF.

In its sample, this clonotype was seen a few times. The chain joins TRBV4-1 to TRBJ1-2; D is undetermined. This CDR3 contains 13 residues. The germline gives CDR1 MGHRA, CDR2 YSYEKL. Trimming cost V 1 base and J 5 bases, with 8 bases left between them. CDR3 in amino acids: CASSQGINYGYTF. The DNA for the CDR3 is TGCGCCAGCAGCCAAGGGATCAATTATGGCTACACCTTC.